A selection of T cell receptor beta chains follows, all from one sample in a study of blood T cell repertoires in COVID-19. Some clones are missing from TCRdb's copy, which holds only in-frame ones; the method was immunoSEQ multiplex PCR. The sample shows about 130,000 clones, around 80% of them seen only once. Sequencing input: peripheral blood. Receptors were obtained from a man aged 25 to 45 with COVID-19, enrolled during active disease. CDR3s include the opening cysteine and the closing phenylalanine or tryptophan. A D gene is named only where the DNA matches it firmly. A clone size is listed for some rows: how often the clone was seen (once, few, many), or a class if it is expanded.

abundance: few; v_gene: TRBV4-2; d_gene: TRBD1; j_gene: TRBJ1-2; CDR3aa: CASSQGIGTGLEGYTF; CDR3nt: TGTGCCAGCAGCCAAGGGATCGGGACAGGCTTAGAGGGCTACACCTTC
abundance: .; v_gene: TRBV21-1; d_gene: .; j_gene: TRBJ1-2; CDR3aa: CASTNMKDSLDSFRIYGYTF; CDR3nt: TGTGCCAGCACCAACATGAAGGACAGTTTGGATAGCTTTCGTATCTATGGCTACACCTTC
abundance: .; v_gene: TRBV7-2; d_gene: TRBD2; j_gene: TRBJ2-1; CDR3aa: CASSPTLAGRGYDEQFF; CDR3nt: TGTGCCAGCAGCCCAACGTTAGCGGGGAGAGGATACGATGAGCAGTTCTTC
abundance: .; v_gene: TRBV5-4; d_gene: TRBD2; j_gene: TRBJ2-3; CDR3aa: CASSDTAGGDTQYF; CDR3nt: TGTGCCAGCAGCGATACCGCCGGGGGGGATACGCAGTATTTT
abundance: .; v_gene: TRBV7-3; d_gene: .; j_gene: TRBJ1-1; CDR3aa: CASSLQVNTEAFF; CDR3nt: TGTGCCAGCAGCTTACAGGTGAACACTGAAGCTTTCTTT
abundance: .; v_gene: TRBV12-3/TRBV12-4; d_gene: .; j_gene: TRBJ1-3; CDR3aa: CASSPIARNTIYF; CDR3nt: TGTGCCAGCAGCCCAATAGCAAGAAACACCATATATTTT
abundance: once; v_gene: TRBV6-1; d_gene: .; j_gene: TRBJ1-5; CDR3aa: CASSDAGAINQPQHF; CDR3nt: TGTGCCAGCAGTGACGCAGGGGCCATCAATCAGCCCCAGCATTTT
abundance: .; v_gene: TRBV7-9; d_gene: .; j_gene: TRBJ2-5; CDR3aa: CASSLASPQAVETQYF; CDR3nt: TGTGCCAGCAGCTTAGCGTCGCCGCAGGCAGTAGAGACCCAGTACTTC
abundance: .; v_gene: TRBV6-1; d_gene: .; j_gene: TRBJ2-1; CDR3aa: CASSEAGRTEQFF; CDR3nt: TGTGCCAGCAGTGAAGCTGGGCGCACTGAGCAGTTCTTC
abundance: .; v_gene: TRBV19; d_gene: .; j_gene: TRBJ1-5; CDR3aa: CASTRGYQPQHF; CDR3nt: TGTGCCAGTACTAGAGGGTATCAGCCCCAGCATTTT
abundance: .; v_gene: TRBV5-1; d_gene: TRBD2; j_gene: TRBJ2-3; CDR3aa: CASSLGGTSGMSTDTQYF; CDR3nt: TGCGCCAGCAGCTTGGGCGGGACTAGCGGGATGAGCACAGATACGCAGTATTTT
abundance: .; v_gene: TRBV5-1; d_gene: .; j_gene: TRBJ1-1; CDR3aa: CASSWAGGLNTEAFF; CDR3nt: TGCGCCAGCAGCTGGGCGGGCGGTCTGAACACTGAAGCTTTCTTT
abundance: .; v_gene: TRBV6-6; d_gene: .; j_gene: TRBJ1-6; CDR3aa: CASSYAREAPLHF; CDR3nt: TGTGCCAGCAGTTATGCGAGAGAGGCACCCCTCCACTTT
abundance: .; v_gene: TRBV7-2; d_gene: .; j_gene: TRBJ2-3; CDR3aa: CASSFYGDTQYF; CDR3nt: TGTGCCAGCAGTTTTTACGGAGATACGCAGTATTTT
abundance: .; v_gene: TRBV5-1; d_gene: TRBD2; j_gene: TRBJ2-3; CDR3aa: CASSFTTPGLALTDTQYF; CDR3nt: TGCGCCAGCAGCTTCACGACCCCGGGACTAGCATTAACAGATACGCAGTATTTT
abundance: .; v_gene: TRBV7-8; d_gene: TRBD1; j_gene: TRBJ1-6; CDR3aa: CASSPVTGKYNSPLHF; CDR3nt: TGTGCCAGCAGCCCAGTGACAGGGAAGTATAATTCACCCCTCCACTTT
abundance: .; v_gene: TRBV7-2; d_gene: .; j_gene: TRBJ1-6; CDR3aa: CASSLEGISSPLHF; CDR3nt: TGTGCCAGCAGCTTAGAGGGGATAAGTTCACCCCTCCACTTT
abundance: .; v_gene: TRBV28; d_gene: .; j_gene: TRBJ1-5; CDR3aa: CASSQGISGQTNNQPQHF; CDR3nt: TGTGCCAGCTCACAAGGTATTTCGGGACAAACGAACAATCAGCCCCAGCATTTT
abundance: .; v_gene: TRBV6-5; d_gene: .; j_gene: TRBJ1-2; CDR3aa: CASSPRDTANYGYTF; CDR3nt: TGTGCCAGCAGCCCGAGGGACACAGCTAACTATGGCTACACCTTC
abundance: .; v_gene: TRBV7-9; d_gene: .; j_gene: TRBJ2-3; CDR3aa: CASSLEPAATDTQYF; CDR3nt: TGTGCCAGCAGCTTAGAACCAGCGGCCACAGATACGCAGTATTTT
abundance: .; v_gene: TRBV30; d_gene: TRBD1; j_gene: TRBJ1-2; CDR3aa: CAWTRGTGVYGYTF; CDR3nt: TGTGCCTGGACCAGAGGGACAGGGGTTTATGGCTACACCTTC
abundance: .; v_gene: TRBV5-1; d_gene: .; j_gene: TRBJ2-7; CDR3aa: CASSLVGQPYYEQYF; CDR3nt: TGCGCCAGCAGCTTAGTGGGACAACCTTACTACGAGCAGTACTTC
abundance: .; v_gene: TRBV19; d_gene: TRBD2; j_gene: TRBJ2-1; CDR3aa: CASSIGRAGGYNEQFF; CDR3nt: TGTGCCAGTAGTATAGGCCGGGCGGGAGGGTACAATGAGCAGTTCTTC
abundance: .; v_gene: TRBV11-2; d_gene: TRBD2; j_gene: TRBJ2-3; CDR3aa: CASSWTSGGVTDTQYF; CDR3nt: TGTGCCAGCAGCTGGACTAGCGGGGGGGTCACAGATACGCAGTATTTT
abundance: .; v_gene: TRBV7-9; d_gene: .; j_gene: TRBJ2-7; CDR3aa: CASSQGTSYEQYF; CDR3nt: TGTGCCAGCAGCCAAGGGACAAGCTACGAGCAGTACTTC
abundance: few; v_gene: TRBV5-5; d_gene: TRBD1; j_gene: TRBJ2-3; CDR3aa: CASSPYRGDGTDTQYF; CDR3nt: TGTGCCAGCAGCCCCTACAGGGGAGATGGCACAGATACGCAGTATTTT
abundance: .; v_gene: TRBV24-1; d_gene: TRBD1; j_gene: TRBJ2-3; CDR3aa: CATSPEQGDTQYF; CDR3nt: TGTGCCACCAGCCCGGAACAGGGGGATACGCAGTATTTT
abundance: few; v_gene: TRBV9; d_gene: .; j_gene: TRBJ2-2; CDR3aa: CASSASEGGTVYTGELFF; CDR3nt: TGTGCCAGCAGCGCCTCGGAAGGCGGGACAGTCTACACCGGGGAGCTGTTTTTT
abundance: many; v_gene: TRBV19; d_gene: .; j_gene: TRBJ1-5; CDR3aa: CASSIGRKLYSNQPQHF; CDR3nt: TGTGCCAGTAGTATCGGGAGAAAGCTTTATAGCAATCAGCCCCAGCATTTT
abundance: .; v_gene: TRBV6-5; d_gene: .; j_gene: TRBJ2-5; CDR3aa: CASRDTQETQYF; CDR3nt: TGTGCCAGCAGGGACACCCAAGAGACCCAGTACTTC
abundance: .; v_gene: TRBV28; d_gene: .; j_gene: TRBJ1-2; CDR3aa: CASSLLGGSRGYTF; CDR3nt: TGTGCCAGCAGCCTTCTCGGGGGGTCCCGTGGCTACACCTTC
abundance: .; v_gene: TRBV18; d_gene: TRBD2; j_gene: TRBJ2-5; CDR3aa: CASSPTWTSGGAETQYF; CDR3nt: TGTGCCAGCTCACCAACTTGGACTAGCGGGGGGGCAGAGACCCAGTACTTC
abundance: .; v_gene: TRBV7-8; d_gene: TRBD1; j_gene: TRBJ2-1; CDR3aa: CASSYVQGREQFF; CDR3nt: TGTGCCAGCAGCTACGTACAGGGGCGTGAGCAGTTCTTC
abundance: .; v_gene: TRBV7-9; d_gene: .; j_gene: TRBJ2-6; CDR3aa: CASSLWAGSGANVLTF; CDR3nt: TGTGCCAGCAGCCTTTGGGCCGGCTCTGGGGCCAACGTCCTGACTTTC
abundance: .; v_gene: TRBV4-3; d_gene: .; j_gene: TRBJ2-6; CDR3aa: CASSQGLSGANVLTF; CDR3nt: TGCGCCAGCAGCCAAGGACTCTCTGGGGCCAACGTCCTGACTTTC
abundance: .; v_gene: TRBV7-9; d_gene: TRBD1; j_gene: TRBJ2-5; CDR3aa: CASSLRTGVGETQYF; CDR3nt: TGTGCCAGCAGCCTAAGGACAGGGGTGGGAGAGACCCAGTACTTC
abundance: .; v_gene: TRBV27; d_gene: TRBD1; j_gene: TRBJ1-2; CDR3aa: CASSPDRPRYGYTF; CDR3nt: TGTGCCAGCAGTCCGGACAGGCCCCGCTATGGCTACACCTTC
abundance: .; v_gene: TRBV10-3; d_gene: .; j_gene: TRBJ2-3; CDR3aa: CAISDPGTSDTQYF; CDR3nt: TGTGCCATCAGTGACCCGGGGACTTCAGATACGCAGTATTTT
abundance: .; v_gene: TRBV4-1; d_gene: TRBD1; j_gene: TRBJ1-2; CDR3aa: CASSLQYRTGGGSYGYTF; CDR3nt: TGCGCCAGCAGCCTGCAATACCGGACAGGGGGCGGCAGTTATGGCTACACCTTC
abundance: .; v_gene: TRBV20-1; d_gene: TRBD2; j_gene: TRBJ2-7; CDR3aa: CSARGGAGQYF; CDR3nt: TGCAGTGCCCGGGGGGGGGCCGGGCAGTACTTC
abundance: .; v_gene: TRBV11-2; d_gene: .; j_gene: TRBJ1-5; CDR3aa: CASSLDQGSQPQHF; CDR3nt: TGTGCCAGCAGCTTAGATCAGGGGAGTCAGCCCCAGCATTTT
abundance: .; v_gene: TRBV11-1; d_gene: TRBD1; j_gene: TRBJ2-5; CDR3aa: CASSLGGGIGETQYF; CDR3nt: TGTGCCAGCAGCTTAGGAGGGGGCATTGGAGAGACCCAGTACTTC
abundance: few; v_gene: TRBV5-1; d_gene: .; j_gene: TRBJ1-2; CDR3aa: CASSLAEGGYGYTF; CDR3nt: TGCGCCAGCAGCTTGGCAGAAGGGGGCTATGGCTACACCTTC
abundance: .; v_gene: TRBV7-9; d_gene: .; j_gene: TRBJ2-3; CDR3aa: CASSFARGRLRGTDTQYF; CDR3nt: TGTGCCAGCAGCTTTGCCAGGGGCCGCCTGCGGGGCACAGATACGCAGTATTTT
abundance: .; v_gene: TRBV18; d_gene: .; j_gene: TRBJ1-6; CDR3aa: CASSPLSGSSYNSPLHF; CDR3nt: TGTGCCAGCTCACCACTCTCGGGGAGCTCCTATAATTCACCCCTCCACTTT
abundance: .; v_gene: TRBV27; d_gene: TRBD1; j_gene: TRBJ1-2; CDR3aa: CASSSSTGVYGYTF; CDR3nt: TGTGCCAGCAGTTCCTCGACAGGGGTCTATGGCTACACCTTC
abundance: .; v_gene: TRBV28; d_gene: .; j_gene: TRBJ2-7; CDR3aa: CASSLGSGKTYEQYF; CDR3nt: TGTGCCAGCAGTTTGGGTTCAGGGAAGACCTACGAGCAGTACTTC
abundance: .; v_gene: TRBV5-1; d_gene: TRBD1; j_gene: TRBJ2-5; CDR3aa: CASSSGQGPETQYF; CDR3nt: TGCGCCAGCAGCTCGGGACAGGGGCCGGAGACCCAGTACTTC
abundance: .; v_gene: TRBV29-1; d_gene: .; j_gene: TRBJ2-3; CDR3aa: CSVEVRETLSTDTQYF; CDR3nt: TGCAGCGTTGAAGTTAGGGAGACTCTCAGCACAGATACGCAGTATTTT
abundance: .; v_gene: TRBV6-5; d_gene: .; j_gene: TRBJ1-1; CDR3aa: CASRLDSPLTEAFF; CDR3nt: TGTGCCAGCAGGCTTGACAGTCCTTTGACTGAAGCTTTCTTT
abundance: .; v_gene: TRBV24-1; d_gene: .; j_gene: TRBJ1-2; CDR3aa: CATSDAAFPYGYTF; CDR3nt: TGTGCCACCAGTGATGCCGCGTTTCCTTATGGCTACACCTTC
abundance: .; v_gene: TRBV7-2; d_gene: .; j_gene: TRBJ2-7; CDR3aa: CASSPPHAGRYEQYF; CDR3nt: TGTGCCAGCAGCCCTCCGCACGCGGGCCGTTACGAGCAGTACTTC